The present T cell receptor (beta chain) was sequenced within a study of blood T cells in healthy people across ages. The second PCR ran 7 to 11 cycles with a sample-barcoded 5' primer and J-beta primers. One entry per CDR3 protein results from TCRdb running MiXCR on the 5' RACE reads. The table includes nearly 800,000 distinct CDR3 sequences, roughly 56% detected once. This CDR3 comprises 17 residues. The junction had 13 bases not matched to a gene; V was cut back by 1 base and J by 12 bases. This rearrangement joins TRBV12-3 or TRBV12-4 to TRBJ2-1; 12 bases map to TRBD2. Sequences were obtained from blood. This clonotype was obtained from a man between 40 and 49 years old in good health. CDR3 protein: CASSLGGRATSGSGQFF. The CDR3 bases are TGTGCCAGCAGTTTAGGGGGGCGAGCGACTAGCGGGAGTGGGCAGTTCTTC.